The source of this T cell receptor (beta chain) is a study of blood T cell repertoires in COVID-19. Looking at the study overall: Acute and convalescent COVID-19 specimens originated in the United States, Italy and Spain. T cells, B-cell-depleted T cells, or PBMCs provided the cDNA or gDNA that served as material.

Authors' methods: Using reference gene primer amplification, nucleated cell counts were estimated. Here immunoSEQ multiplex PCR was the method, and the copy in TCRdb shows in-frame clones only, minus some. V, J and clone size derive from that table, while D and trimming were established from the DNA sequence. The table shows about 98,000 clones, with approximately 72% occurring only once. The V segment lost 2 bases and the J segment 2 bases; nucleotides outside the gene matches: 11. Germline CDR1 reads MNHEY; CDR2 reads SMNVEV (reference sequence). The CDR3 sequence is 17 residues long. The sample consisted of peripheral blood. V gene TRBV27 combines with J gene TRBJ2-7, with 8 bases matching TRBD2. The TCR originated in a man aged 65 to 85 with acute or convalescent COVID-19. The CDR3 sequence is CASSLKGLAEVAYEQYF. In DNA, the CDR3 is TGTGCCAGCAGTTTAAAAGGACTAGCAGAGGTCGCCTACGAGCAGTACTTC.